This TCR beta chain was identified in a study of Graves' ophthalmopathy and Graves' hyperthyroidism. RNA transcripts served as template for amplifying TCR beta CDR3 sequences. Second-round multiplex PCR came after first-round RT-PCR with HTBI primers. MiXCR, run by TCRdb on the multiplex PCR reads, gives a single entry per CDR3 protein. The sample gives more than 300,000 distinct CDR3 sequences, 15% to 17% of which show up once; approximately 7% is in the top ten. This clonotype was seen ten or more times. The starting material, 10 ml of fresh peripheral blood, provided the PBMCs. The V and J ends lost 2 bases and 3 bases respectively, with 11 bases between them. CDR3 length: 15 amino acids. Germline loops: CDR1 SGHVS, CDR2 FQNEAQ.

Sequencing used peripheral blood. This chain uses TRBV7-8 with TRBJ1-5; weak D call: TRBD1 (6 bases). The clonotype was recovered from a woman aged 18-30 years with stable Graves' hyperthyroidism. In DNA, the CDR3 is TGTGCCAGCAGCTTACGGGGGGCGGACAATCAGCCCCAGCATTTT. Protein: CASSLRGADNQPQHF.